This TCR beta chain was captured by sequencing in a study of blood T cells in healthy people across ages. CDR1 is MNHNS, CDR2 SASEGT, per germline. This CDR3 has 14 residues. Primers used in a second PCR of about 6 to 11 cycles were a sample-barcoded 5' primer and a J-beta primer mix. Each CDR3 protein gets one entry after TCRdb re-called the 5' RACE reads with MiXCR. The sample includes hundreds of thousands of distinct CDR3 sequences, about a third seen only once; the top ten take 15%. Remarks on this clonotype: Given a much more abundant clone one base away, this may be a read error.

The source is a woman aged 80 or older in good health. What was sequenced was blood. The genes are TRBV6-1 and TRBJ1-2, with TRBD1 matching 8 bases. As DNA, the CDR3 is TGTGCCGGCAGTCTCCTGGACAGGGAGAGCGGCTACACCTTC. It codes for CAGSLLDRESGYTF.